This T cell receptor beta chain was profiled in a study of T cells in Graves' hyperthyroidism and ophthalmopathy. V was clipped by 10 bases and J by 4 bases, with 16 bases between them. CDR1 and CDR2 (germline): ENHRY, SYGVKD. The CDR3 spans 13 residues. Researchers took RNA transcripts and amplified the TCR beta CDR3 regions from them. Primed by the HTBI set, a first-round RT-PCR was run on the TCR CDR3. MiXCR was run by TCRdb on the multiplex PCR reads, yielding one entry per CDR3 protein. The table includes around 300,000 distinct CDR3 sequences, 11% to 15% detected once. Disease duration under 2 months; hyperthyroidism patients were aged 18 to 65.

V gene TRBV10-3 combines with J gene TRBJ1-1, with D perhaps matching TRBD1 (6 bases). Material for sequencing was blood. This TCR was sampled from a woman in her 30s with Graves' hyperthyroidism. CDR3 DNA sequence: TGTGCCACCGGACAGCAAGGGGTCACTGAAGCTTTCTTT. This sequence encodes CATGQQGVTEAFF.